These 2 T cell receptor beta chains were sequenced from one sample in a study of CD8+ T cells in alopecia areata. Extracted RNA was reverse transcribed, and the resulting cDNA served as sequencing template. Clones were sequenced by immunoSEQ multiplex PCR, and TCRdb holds only the in-frame ones, with some missing. The sample comprises approximately 160,000 clones, around 60% of which are singletons, and 13% to 15% rests with the top ten. Treatment described: oral pan-JAK inhibitor, 5-10 mg twice daily. Sequenced here: CD4+ T cells sorted from blood, sampled at week 24, from a patient treated with tofacitinib. All receptors derive from a human donor with alopecia areata.

The V and J genes are TRBV20-1 and TRBJ2-7; no reliable D call. V was shortened by 6 bases and J by 6 bases, with 6 bases between the two germline ends. Germline-derived CDR1 and CDR2 are DFQATT and SNEGSKA (reference sequence). CDR3 length: 9 amino acids. Here the CDR3 reads CSAGVEQYF. CDR3 DNA sequence: TGCAGTGCCGGAGTCGAGCAGTACTTC.

Only a few counts were recorded for this clone. The V and J genes are TRBV6-5 and TRBJ1-2; a possible D gene is TRBD1 (5 bases). Trimming stripped 6 bases from V and 0 bases from J, with 8 bases between. CDR1 is MNHEY and CDR2 is SVGAGI in the germline V gene. This CDR3 is 13 amino acids long. The CDR3 DNA follows: TGTGCCAGCAGCAGGGCGCCTAACTATGGCTACACCTTC. It specifies CASSRAPNYGYTF.